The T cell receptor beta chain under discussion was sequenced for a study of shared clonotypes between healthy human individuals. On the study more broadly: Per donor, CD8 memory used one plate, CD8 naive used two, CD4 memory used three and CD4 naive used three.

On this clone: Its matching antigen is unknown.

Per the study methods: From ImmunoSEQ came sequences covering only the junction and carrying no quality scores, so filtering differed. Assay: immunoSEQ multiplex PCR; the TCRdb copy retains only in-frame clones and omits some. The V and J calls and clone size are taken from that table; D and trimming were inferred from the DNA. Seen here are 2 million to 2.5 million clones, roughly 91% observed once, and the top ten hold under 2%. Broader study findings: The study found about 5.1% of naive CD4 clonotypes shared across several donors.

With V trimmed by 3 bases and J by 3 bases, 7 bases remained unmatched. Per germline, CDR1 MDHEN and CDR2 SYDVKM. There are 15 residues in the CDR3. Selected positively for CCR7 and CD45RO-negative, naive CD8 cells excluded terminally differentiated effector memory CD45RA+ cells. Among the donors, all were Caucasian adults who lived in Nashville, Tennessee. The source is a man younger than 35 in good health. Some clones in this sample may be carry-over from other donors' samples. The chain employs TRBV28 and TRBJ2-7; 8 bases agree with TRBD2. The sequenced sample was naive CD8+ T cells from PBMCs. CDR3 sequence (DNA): TGTGCCAGCAGTTTGGACCGCGGGAGGTACTACGAGCAGTACTTC. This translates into CASSLDRGRYYEQYF.